One T cell receptor (beta chain) is described in this entry. The sample comes from a study of CD8+ T cells in alopecia areata. Study at large: Twice daily, treated patients received 5 to 10 mg of oral tofacitinib. Patients took tofacitinib for 6 to 18 months, followed by 6 drug-free months.

This CDR3 comprises 11 residues. Germline CDR1 GTSNPN, CDR2 SVGIG (reference sequence). The germline V and J ends were trimmed by 5 bases and 6 bases, with 9 bases remaining between them. Extracted RNA was reverse transcribed into cDNA, the sequencing template. Profiling relied on immunoSEQ multiplex PCR, and the TCRdb table lists in-frame clones only, not all of them. This table holds around 140,000 clones, 51% found once. Obtained from alopecia areata patients were lesional scalp punch biopsies along with peripheral blood. The specimen was CD4+ T cells sorted from blood, collected at week 0. V and J are TRBV30 and TRBJ2-3; D uncertain. The sequence came from a human donor with alopecia areata. In DNA form, the CDR3 reads TGTGCCTGGCGGACCAGGGATACGCAGTATTTT. It translates to CAWRTRDTQYF.